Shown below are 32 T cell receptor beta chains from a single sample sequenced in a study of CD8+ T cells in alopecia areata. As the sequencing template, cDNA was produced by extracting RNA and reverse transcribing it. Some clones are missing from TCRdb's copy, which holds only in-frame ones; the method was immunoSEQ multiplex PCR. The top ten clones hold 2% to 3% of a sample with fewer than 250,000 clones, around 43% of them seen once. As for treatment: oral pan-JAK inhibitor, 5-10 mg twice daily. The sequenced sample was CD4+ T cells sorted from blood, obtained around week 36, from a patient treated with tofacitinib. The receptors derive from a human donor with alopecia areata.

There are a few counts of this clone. CDR3 region: CASSSTGEVSNQPQHF. The CDR3 DNA follows: TGTGCCAGCAGTTCGACAGGGGAAGTAAGCAATCAGCCCCAGCATTTT. This sequence joins TRBV28 and TRBJ1-5, with 8 bases matching TRBD1. The germline CDR1 and CDR2 sequences are MDHEN and SYDVKM. The CDR3 loop spans 16 amino acids. After removal of 4 bases from V and 1 base from J, the junction contained 6 bases not matched to a gene. Together with reference TRBV28 and TRBJ1-5, the CDR3 gives the full variable domain: DVKVTQSSRYLVKRTGEKVFLECVQDMDHENMFWYRQDPGLGLRLIYFSYDVKMKEKGDIPEGYSVSREKKERFSLILESASTNQTSMYLCASSSTGEVSNQPQHFGDGTRLSIL.

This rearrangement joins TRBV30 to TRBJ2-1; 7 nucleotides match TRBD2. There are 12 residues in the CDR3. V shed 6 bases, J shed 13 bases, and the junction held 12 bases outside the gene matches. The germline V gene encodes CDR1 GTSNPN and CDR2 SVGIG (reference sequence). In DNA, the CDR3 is TGTGCCTGCGCGGGGGTGAGCTCTTCACAGTTCTTC. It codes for CACAGVSSSQFF. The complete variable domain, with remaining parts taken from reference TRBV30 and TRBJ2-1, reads SQTIHQWPATLVQPVGSPLSLECTVEGTSNPNLYWYRQAAGRGLQLLFYSVGIGQISSEVPQNLSASRPQDRQFILSSKKLLLSDSGFYLCACAGVSSSQFFGPGTRLTVL.

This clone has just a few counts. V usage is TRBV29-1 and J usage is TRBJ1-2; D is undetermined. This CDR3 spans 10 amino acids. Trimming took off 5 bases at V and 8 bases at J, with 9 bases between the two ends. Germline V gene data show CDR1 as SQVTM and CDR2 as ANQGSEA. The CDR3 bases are TGCAGCGTTACCGACGGGGGCTACACCTTC. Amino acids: CSVTDGGYTF.

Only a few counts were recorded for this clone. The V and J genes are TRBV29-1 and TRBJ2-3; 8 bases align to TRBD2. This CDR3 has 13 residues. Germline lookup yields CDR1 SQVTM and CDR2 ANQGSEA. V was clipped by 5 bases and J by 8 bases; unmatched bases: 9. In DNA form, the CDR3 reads TGCAGCGTTCGGAGGGCGGGGGGAGGTACGCAGTATTTT. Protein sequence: CSVRRAGGGTQYF.

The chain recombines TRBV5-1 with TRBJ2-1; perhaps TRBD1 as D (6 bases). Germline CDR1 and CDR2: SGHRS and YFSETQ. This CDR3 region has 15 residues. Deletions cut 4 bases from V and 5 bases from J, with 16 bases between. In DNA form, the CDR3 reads TGCGCCAGCAGCCTGGACAGACCACCAAACAATGAGCAGTTCTTC. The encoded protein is CASSLDRPPNNEQFF. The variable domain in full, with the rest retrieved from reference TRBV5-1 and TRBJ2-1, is KAGVTQTPRYLIKTRGQQVTLSCSPISGHRSVSWYQQTPGQGLQFLFEYFSETQRNKGNFPGRFSGRQFSNSRSEMNVSTLELGDSALYLCASSLDRPPNNEQFFGPGTRLTVL.

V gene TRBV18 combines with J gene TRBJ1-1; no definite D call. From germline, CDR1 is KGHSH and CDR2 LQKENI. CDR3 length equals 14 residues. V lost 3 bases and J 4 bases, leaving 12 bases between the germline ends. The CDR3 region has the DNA TGTGCCAGCTCACCGATAAGGGCTCGCACTGAAGCTTTCTTT. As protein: CASSPIRARTEAFF.

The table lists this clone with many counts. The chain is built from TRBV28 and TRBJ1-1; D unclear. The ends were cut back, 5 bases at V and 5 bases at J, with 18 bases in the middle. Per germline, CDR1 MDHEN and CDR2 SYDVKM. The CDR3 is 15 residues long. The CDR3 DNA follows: TGTGCCAGCAGTCCTCAACCCGGGTCTGGGACTGAAGCTTTCTTT. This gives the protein CASSPQPGSGTEAFF.

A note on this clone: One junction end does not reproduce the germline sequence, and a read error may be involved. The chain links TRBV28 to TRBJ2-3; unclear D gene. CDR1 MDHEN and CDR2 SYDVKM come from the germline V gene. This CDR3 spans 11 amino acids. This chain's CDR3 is CTSSLSDTQYF. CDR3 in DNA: TGTACCAGCAGTTTATCAGATACGCAGTATTTT.

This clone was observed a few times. The CDR3 sequence: CASSLGTSGGREDIQYF. The CDR3 DNA sequence: TGTGCCAGCAGCTTAGGGACTAGCGGGGGCCGGGAAGACATTCAGTACTTC. This sequence joins TRBV7-2 and TRBJ2-4, with 13 bases that match TRBD2. Per the germline V gene, CDR1 is SGHTA and CDR2 is FQGNSA. There are 17 residues in the CDR3. J gave up 8 bases and V 1 base, and 8 bases lay outside the gene matches.

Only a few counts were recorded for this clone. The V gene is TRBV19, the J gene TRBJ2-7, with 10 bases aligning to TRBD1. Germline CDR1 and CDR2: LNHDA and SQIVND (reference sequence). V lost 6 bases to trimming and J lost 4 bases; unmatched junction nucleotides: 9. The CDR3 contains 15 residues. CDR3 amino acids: CASSTTGTGAYEQYF. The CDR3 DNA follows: TGTGCCAGTAGCACAACCGGGACAGGGGCTTACGAGCAGTACTTC.

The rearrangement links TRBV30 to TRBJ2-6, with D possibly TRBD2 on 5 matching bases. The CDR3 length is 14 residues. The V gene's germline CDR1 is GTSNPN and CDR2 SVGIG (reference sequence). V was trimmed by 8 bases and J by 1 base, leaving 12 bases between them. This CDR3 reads CAREGGSGANVLTF. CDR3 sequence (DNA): TGTGCCCGCGAGGGTGGGTCTGGGGCCAACGTCCTGACTTTC.

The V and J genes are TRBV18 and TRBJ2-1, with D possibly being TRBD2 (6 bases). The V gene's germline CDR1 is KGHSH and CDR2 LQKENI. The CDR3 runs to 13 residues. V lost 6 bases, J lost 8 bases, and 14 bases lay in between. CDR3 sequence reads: CASSGLTTDEQFF. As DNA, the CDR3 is TGTGCCAGCTCGGGACTCACTACCGATGAGCAGTTCTTC.

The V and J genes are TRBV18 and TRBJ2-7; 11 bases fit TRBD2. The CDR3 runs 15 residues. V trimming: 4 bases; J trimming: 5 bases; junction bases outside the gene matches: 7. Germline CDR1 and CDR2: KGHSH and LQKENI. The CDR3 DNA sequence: TGTGCCAGCTCACGACTAGCGGGAAAGGGCAACGAGCAGTACTTC. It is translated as CASSRLAGKGNEQYF.

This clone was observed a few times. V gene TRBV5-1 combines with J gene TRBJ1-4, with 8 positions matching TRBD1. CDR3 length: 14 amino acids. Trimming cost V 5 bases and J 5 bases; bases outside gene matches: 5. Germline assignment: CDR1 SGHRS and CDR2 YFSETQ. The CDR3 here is CASRTGTGNEKLFF. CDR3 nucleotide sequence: TGCGCCAGCAGAACCGGGACAGGCAATGAAAAACTGTTTTTT.

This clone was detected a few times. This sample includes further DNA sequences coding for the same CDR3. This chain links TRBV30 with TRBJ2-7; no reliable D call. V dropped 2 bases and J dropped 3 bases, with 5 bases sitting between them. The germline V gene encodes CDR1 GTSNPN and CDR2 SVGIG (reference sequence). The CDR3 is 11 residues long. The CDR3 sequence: CAWSLNYEQYF. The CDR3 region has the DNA TGTGCCTGGAGTCTTAACTACGAGCAGTACTTC.

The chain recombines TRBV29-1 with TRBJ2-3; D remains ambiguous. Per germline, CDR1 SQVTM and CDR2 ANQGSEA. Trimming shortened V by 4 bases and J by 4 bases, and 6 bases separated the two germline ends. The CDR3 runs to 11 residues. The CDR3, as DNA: TGCAGCGTTGTCACGGCAGATACGCAGTATTTT. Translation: CSVVTADTQYF.

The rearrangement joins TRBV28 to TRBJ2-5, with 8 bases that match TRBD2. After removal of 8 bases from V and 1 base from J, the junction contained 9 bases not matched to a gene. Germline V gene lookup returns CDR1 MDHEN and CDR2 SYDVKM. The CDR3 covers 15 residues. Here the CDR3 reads CASGSASGFQETQYF. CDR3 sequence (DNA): TGTGCCAGCGGTTCGGCTAGCGGGTTCCAAGAGACCCAGTACTTC. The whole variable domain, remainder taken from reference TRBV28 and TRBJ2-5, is DVKVTQSSRYLVKRTGEKVFLECVQDMDHENMFWYRQDPGLGLRLIYFSYDVKMKEKGDIPEGYSVSREKKERFSLILESASTNQTSMYLCASGSASGFQETQYFGPGTRLLVL.

CDR3 region: CASSLGGTTYNEQFF. CDR3 DNA: TGCGCCAGCAGCTTAGGGGGAACAACCTACAATGAGCAGTTCTTC. The V gene is TRBV5-1, the J gene TRBJ2-1; D might be TRBD1 (6 bases). In germline, CDR1 is SGHRS, CDR2 YFSETQ. Trimming stripped 2 bases from V and 2 bases from J, with 11 bases between. The CDR3 covers 15 residues.

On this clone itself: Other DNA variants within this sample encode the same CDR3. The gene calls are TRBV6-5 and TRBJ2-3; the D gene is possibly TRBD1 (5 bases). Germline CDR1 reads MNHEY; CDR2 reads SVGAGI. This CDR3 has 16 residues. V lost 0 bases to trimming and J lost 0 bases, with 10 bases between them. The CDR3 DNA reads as TGTGCCAGCAGTTACTCAACAGGTTCTAGCACAGATACGCAGTATTTT. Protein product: CASSYSTGSSTDTQYF.

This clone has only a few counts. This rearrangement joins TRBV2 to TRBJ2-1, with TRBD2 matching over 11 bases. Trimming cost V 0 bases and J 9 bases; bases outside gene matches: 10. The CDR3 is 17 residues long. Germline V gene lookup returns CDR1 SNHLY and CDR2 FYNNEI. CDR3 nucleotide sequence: TGTGCCAGCAGTGAAGCGGACACTAGCGGGAGACGGAGTGAGCAGTTCTTC. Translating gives CASSEADTSGRRSEQFF.

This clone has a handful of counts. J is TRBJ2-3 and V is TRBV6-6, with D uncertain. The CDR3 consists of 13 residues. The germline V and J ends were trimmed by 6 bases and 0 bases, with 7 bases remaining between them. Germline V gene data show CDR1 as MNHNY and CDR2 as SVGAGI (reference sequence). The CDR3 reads CASRADSTDTQYF. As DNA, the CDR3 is TGTGCCAGCAGAGCTGACAGCACAGATACGCAGTATTTT.

The CDR3 loop is CASSQDSSGDQPQHF. The CDR3 DNA reads as TGTGCCAGCAGCCAAGATTCATCGGGCGATCAGCCCCAGCATTTT. The chain is built from TRBV4-2 and TRBJ1-5, with unresolved D. Germline V gene sequence: CDR1 LGHNA, CDR2 YNFKEQ. Trimming stripped 0 bases from V and 5 bases from J, with 11 bases between. There are 15 residues in the CDR3.

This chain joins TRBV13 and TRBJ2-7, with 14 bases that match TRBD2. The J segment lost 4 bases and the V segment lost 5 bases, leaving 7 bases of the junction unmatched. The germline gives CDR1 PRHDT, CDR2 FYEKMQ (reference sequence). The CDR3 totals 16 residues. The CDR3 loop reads CASSRGLAGGGYEQYF. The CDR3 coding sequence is TGTGCCAGCAGCCGAGGACTAGCGGGAGGAGGGTACGAGCAGTACTTC.

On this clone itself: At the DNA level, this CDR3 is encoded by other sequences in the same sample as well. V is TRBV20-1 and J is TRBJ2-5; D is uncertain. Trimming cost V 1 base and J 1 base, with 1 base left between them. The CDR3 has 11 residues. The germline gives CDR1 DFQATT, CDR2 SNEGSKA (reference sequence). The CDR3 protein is CSARAQETQYF. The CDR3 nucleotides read TGCAGTGCTAGAGCCCAAGAGACCCAGTACTTC.

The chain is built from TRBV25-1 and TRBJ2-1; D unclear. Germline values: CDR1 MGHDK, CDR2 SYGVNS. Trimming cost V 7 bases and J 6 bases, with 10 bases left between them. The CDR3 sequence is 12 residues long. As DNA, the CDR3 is TGTGCCAGCACCCTGGCTGGCAATGAGCAGTTCTTC. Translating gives CASTLAGNEQFF.

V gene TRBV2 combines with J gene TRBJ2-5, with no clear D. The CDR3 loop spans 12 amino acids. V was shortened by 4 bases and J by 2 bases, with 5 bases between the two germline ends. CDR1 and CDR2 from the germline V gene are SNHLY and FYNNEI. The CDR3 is CASSGGQETQYF. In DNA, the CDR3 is TGTGCCAGCAGTGGGGGTCAAGAGACCCAGTACTTC.

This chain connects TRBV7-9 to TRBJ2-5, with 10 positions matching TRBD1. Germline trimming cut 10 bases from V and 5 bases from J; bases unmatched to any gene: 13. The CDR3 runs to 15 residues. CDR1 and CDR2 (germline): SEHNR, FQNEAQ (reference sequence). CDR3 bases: TGTGCCACCTCAAAGACAGGGGGCACCGGCGAGACCCAGTACTTC. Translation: CATSKTGGTGETQYF.

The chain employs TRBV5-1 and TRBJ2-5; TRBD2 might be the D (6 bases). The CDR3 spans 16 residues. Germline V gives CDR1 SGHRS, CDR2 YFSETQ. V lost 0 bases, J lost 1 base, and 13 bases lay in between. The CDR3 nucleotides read TGCGCCAGCAGCTTGGGCGGGACCGGGATCCAAGAGACCCAGTACTTC. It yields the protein CASSLGGTGIQETQYF. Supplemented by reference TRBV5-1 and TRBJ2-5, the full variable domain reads KAGVTQTPRYLIKTRGQQVTLSCSPISGHRSVSWYQQTPGQGLQFLFEYFSETQRNKGNFPGRFSGRQFSNSRSEMNVSTLELGDSALYLCASSLGGTGIQETQYFGPGTRLLVL.

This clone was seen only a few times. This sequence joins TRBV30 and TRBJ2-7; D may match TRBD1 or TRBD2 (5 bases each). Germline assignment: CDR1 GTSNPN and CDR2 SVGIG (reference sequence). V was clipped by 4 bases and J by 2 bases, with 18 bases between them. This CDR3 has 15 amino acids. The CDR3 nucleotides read TGTGCCTGGACAACTCCCGGGACGGCCGCCTACGAGCAGTACTTC. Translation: CAWTTPGTAAYEQYF.

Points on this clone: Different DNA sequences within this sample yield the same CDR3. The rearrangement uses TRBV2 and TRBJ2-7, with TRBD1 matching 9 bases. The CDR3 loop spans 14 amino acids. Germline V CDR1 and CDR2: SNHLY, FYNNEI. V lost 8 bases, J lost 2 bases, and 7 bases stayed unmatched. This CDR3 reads CASSGDRVPYEQYF. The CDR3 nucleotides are TGTGCCAGCTCGGGGGACAGGGTTCCCTACGAGCAGTACTTC.

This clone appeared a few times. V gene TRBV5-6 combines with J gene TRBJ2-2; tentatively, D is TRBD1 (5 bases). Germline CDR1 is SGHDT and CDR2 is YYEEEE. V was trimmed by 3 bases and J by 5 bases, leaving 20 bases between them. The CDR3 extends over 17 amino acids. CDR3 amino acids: CASSYLLTGVGTGELFF. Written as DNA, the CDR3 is TGTGCCAGCAGCTACCTTCTCACAGGAGTAGGGACCGGGGAGCTGTTTTTT.

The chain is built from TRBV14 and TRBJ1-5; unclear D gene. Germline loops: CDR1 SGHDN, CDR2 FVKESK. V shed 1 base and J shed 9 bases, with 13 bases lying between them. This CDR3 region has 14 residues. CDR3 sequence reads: CASSQVHLGMPQHF. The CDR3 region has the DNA TGTGCCAGCAGCCAAGTACACCTTGGGATGCCCCAGCATTTT.